This TCR beta chain was profiled in a study of OX40 agonist ivuxolimab in advanced cancers. The assay was immunoSEQ multiplex PCR, and TCRdb's table has in-frame clones only and misses some. The repertoire holds around 36,000 clones, with roughly 80% as singletons. The CDR3 is made up of 11 amino acids. The germline gives CDR1 LGHNT, CDR2 FRNRAP. V lost 8 bases and J 4 bases, leaving 8 bases between the germline ends. J is TRBJ1-1 and V is TRBV12-5; D is unresolved. The sample here was CD4+ or CD8+ T cells sorted from blood, taken in a trial of the OX40 agonist ivuxolimab. The clonotype originates from an adult with an advanced solid tumor such as melanoma, head and neck, liver or kidney cancer. CDR3 coding DNA: TGTGCTAGTTCGGGGAGCACTGAAGCTTTCTTT. As protein: CASSGSTEAFF.